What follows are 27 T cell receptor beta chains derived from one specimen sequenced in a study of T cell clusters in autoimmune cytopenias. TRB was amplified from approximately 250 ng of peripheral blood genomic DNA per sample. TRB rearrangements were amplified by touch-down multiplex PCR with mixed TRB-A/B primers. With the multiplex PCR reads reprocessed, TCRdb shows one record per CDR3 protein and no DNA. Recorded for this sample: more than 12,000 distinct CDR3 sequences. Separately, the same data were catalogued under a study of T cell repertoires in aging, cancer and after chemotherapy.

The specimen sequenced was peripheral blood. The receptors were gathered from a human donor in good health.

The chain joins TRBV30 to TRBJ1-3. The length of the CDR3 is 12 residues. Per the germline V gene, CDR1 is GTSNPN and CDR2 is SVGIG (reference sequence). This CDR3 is CAWTVSGNTIYF.

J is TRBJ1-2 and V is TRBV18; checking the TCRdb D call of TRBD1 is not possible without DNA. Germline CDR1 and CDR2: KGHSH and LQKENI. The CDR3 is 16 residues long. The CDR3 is CASSPRAREVVGGYTF.

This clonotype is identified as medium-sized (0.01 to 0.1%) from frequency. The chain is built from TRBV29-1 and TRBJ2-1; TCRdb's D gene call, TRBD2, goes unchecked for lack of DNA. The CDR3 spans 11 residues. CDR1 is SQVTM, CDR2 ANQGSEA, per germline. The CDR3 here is CSVPGLGEQFF.

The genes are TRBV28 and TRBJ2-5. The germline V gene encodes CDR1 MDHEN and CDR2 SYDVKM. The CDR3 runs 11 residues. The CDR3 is CASSSPETQYF.

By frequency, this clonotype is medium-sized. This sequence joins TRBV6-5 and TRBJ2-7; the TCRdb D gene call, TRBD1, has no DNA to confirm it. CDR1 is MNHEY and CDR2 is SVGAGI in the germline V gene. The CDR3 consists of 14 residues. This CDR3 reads CASRLGQGVREQYF.

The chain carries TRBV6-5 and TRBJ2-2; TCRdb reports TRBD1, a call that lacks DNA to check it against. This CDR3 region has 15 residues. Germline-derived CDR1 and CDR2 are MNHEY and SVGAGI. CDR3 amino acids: CASSATGGNTGELFF.

This CDR3 is CASSHRVGGETQYF. The chain uses TRBV27 and TRBJ2-5; TCRdb proposes TRBD1, but this gene call is untestable without DNA. The CDR3 has 14 amino acids. CDR1 is MNHEY and CDR2 is SMNVEV in the germline V gene (reference sequence).

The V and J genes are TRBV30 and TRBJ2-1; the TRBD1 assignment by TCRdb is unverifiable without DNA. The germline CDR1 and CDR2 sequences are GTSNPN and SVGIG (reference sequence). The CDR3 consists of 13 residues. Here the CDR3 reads CAWWERGYNEQFF. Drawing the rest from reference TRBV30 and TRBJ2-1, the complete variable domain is SQTIHQWPATLVQPVGSPLSLECTVEGTSNPNLYWYRQAAGRGLQLLFYSVGIGQISSEVPQNLSASRPQDRQFILSSKKLLLSDSGFYLCAWWERGYNEQFFGPGTRLTVL.

CDR3 in amino acids: CASSYFDRFGELFF. The chain combines TRBV6-5 with TRBJ2-2. Germline CDR1 is MNHEY and CDR2 is SVGAGI. This CDR3 is built from 14 residues.

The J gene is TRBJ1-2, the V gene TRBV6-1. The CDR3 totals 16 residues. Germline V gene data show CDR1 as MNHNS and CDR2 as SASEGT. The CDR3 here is CASSRRSRGAWGGYTF.

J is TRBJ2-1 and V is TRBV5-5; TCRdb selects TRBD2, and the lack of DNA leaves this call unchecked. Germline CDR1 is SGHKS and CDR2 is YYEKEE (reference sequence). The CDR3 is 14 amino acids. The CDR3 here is CASSPGSSISEQFF.

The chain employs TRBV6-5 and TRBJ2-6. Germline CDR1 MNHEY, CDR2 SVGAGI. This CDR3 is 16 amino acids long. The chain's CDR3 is CASSLKWASGANVLTF.

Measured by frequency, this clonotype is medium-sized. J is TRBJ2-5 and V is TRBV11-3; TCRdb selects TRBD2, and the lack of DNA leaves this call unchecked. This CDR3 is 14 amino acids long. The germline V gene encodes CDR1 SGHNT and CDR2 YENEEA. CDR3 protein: CASSLSLERRTQYF. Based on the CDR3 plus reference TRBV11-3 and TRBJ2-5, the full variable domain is EAGVVQSPRYKIIEKKQPVAFWCNPISGHNTLYWYLQNLGQGPELLIRYENEEAVDDSQLPKDRFSAERLKGVDSTLKIQPAELGDSAVYLCASSLSLERRTQYFGPGTRLLVL.

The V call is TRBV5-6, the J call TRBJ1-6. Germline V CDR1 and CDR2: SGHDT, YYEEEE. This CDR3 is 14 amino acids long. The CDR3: CASSFRAGNSPLHF.

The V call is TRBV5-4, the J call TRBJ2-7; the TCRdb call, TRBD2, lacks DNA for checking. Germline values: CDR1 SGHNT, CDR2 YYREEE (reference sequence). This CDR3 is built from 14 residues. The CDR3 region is CASSLTRGTYEQYF.

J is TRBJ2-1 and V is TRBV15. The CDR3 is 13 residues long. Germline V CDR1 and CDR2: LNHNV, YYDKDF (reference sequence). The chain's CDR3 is CATQKVGYYEQFF.

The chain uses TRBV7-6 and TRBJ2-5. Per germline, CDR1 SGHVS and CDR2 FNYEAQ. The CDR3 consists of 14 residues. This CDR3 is CASSLQSRQETQYF.

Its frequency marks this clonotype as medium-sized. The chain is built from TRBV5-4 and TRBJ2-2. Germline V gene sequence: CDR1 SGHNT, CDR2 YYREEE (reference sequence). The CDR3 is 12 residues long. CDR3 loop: CASSGRSGELFF. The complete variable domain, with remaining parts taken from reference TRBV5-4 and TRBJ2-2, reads ETGVTQSPTHLIKTRGQQVTLRCSSQSGHNTVSWYQQALGQGPQFIFQYYREEENGRGNFPPRFSGLQFPNYSSELNVNALELDDSALYLCASSGRSGELFFGEGSRLTVL.

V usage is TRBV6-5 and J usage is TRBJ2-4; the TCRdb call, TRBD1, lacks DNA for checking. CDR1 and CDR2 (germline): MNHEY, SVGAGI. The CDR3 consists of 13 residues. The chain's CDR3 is CASSSPGGVIQYF.

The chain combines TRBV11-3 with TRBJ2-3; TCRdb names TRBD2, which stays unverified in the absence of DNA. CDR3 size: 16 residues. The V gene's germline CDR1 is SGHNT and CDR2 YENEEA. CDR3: CASSKLAGLFTDTQYF.

The CDR3 is CAWRHPLDRLVSYEQYF. This chain links TRBV30 with TRBJ2-7; the TCRdb call, TRBD1, lacks DNA for checking. Germline V lookup: CDR1 GTSNPN, CDR2 SVGIG (reference sequence). CDR3 length: 17 amino acids. Looking up the rest from reference TRBV30 and TRBJ2-7 gives the full variable domain: SQTIHQWPATLVQPVGSPLSLECTVEGTSNPNLYWYRQAAGRGLQLLFYSVGIGQISSEVPQNLSASRPQDRQFILSSKKLLLSDSGFYLCAWRHPLDRLVSYEQYFGPGTRLTVT.

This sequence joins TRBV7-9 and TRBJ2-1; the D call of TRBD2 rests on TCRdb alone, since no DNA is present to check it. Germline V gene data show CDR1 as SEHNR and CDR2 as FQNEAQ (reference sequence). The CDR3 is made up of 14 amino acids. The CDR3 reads CASSLAGGPREQFF.

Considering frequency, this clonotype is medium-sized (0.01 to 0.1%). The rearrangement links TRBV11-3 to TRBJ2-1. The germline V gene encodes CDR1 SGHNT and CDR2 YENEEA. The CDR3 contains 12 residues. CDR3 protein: CASSSTSYEQFF.

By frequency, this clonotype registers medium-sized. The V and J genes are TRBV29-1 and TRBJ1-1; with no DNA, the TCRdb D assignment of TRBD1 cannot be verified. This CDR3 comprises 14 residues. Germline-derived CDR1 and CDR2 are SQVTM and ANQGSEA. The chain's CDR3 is CSVAGRDTVTEAFF.

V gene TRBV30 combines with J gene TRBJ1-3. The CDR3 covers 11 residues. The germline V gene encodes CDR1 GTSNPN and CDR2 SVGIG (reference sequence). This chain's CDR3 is CAWEGLGTIYF.

The chain's CDR3 is CASSDEGGRRTGELFF. The J gene is TRBJ2-2, the V gene TRBV6-1; the D call from TCRdb, TRBD2, cannot be confirmed without DNA. CDR1 MNHNS and CDR2 SASEGT come from the germline V gene. This CDR3 is 16 amino acids long.

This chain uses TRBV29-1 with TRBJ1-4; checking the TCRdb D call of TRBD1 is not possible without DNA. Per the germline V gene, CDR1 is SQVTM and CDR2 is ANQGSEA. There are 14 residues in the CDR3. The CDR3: CSALGGGTNEKLFF.